This T cell receptor beta chain was sequenced for a study of beta chain features in type 1 diabetes. General observations from the study: TCRB rearrangement may or may not be influenced by HLA type; here this remained unresolved.

Concerning this clone: As yet, its antigen is unknown.

Per the germline V gene, CDR1 is SEHNR and CDR2 is FQNEAQ (reference sequence). V gave up 4 bases and J gave up 0 bases; unmatched junction bases: 5. The CDR3 extends over 15 amino acids. As every portion of the isolated RNA was reverse transcribed, the sequencing read expressed TCRB transcripts. Average reads for naive, central memory and regulatory T cell samples were roughly 3.4 million. Only in-frame clones appear in the TCRdb table, and some are missing; sequencing was by immunoSEQ multiplex PCR. The data show about 900,000 clones, roughly 15% seen once. The TCR originated in a woman aged 18-30 years in good health. Sequenced sample: naive CD4+ T cells from blood. The chain couples TRBV7-9 to TRBJ1-2; 7 bases align to TRBD1. This CDR3 reads CASSYDREPNYGYTF. In DNA form, the CDR3 reads TGTGCCAGCAGCTACGACAGGGAACCTAACTATGGCTACACCTTC.